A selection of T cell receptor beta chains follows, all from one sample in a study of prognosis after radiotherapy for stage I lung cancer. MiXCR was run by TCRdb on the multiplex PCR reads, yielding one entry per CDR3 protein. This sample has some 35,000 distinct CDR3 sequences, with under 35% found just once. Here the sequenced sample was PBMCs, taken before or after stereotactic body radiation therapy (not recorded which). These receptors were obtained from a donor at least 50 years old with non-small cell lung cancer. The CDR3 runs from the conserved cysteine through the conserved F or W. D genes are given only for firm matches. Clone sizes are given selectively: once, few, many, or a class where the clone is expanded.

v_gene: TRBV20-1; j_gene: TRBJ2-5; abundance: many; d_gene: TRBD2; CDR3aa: CSARVASGGQETQYF; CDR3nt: TGCAGTGCTAGAGTGGCTAGCGGAGGTCAAGAGACCCAGTACTTC
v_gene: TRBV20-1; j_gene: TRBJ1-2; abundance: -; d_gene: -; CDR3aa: CSASPGDYGYTF; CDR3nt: TGCAGTGCTAGTCCAGGGGACTATGGCTACACCTTC
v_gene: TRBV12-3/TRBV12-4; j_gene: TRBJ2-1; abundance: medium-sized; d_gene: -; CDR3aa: CASRFSRAVNEQFF; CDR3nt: TGTGCCAGCCGATTTTCCAGGGCAGTCAATGAGCAGTTCTTC
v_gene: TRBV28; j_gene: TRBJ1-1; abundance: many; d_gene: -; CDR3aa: CASSSPGQFMNTEAFF; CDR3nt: TGTGCCAGCAGTTCGCCCGGACAGTTCATGAACACTGAAGCTTTCTTT
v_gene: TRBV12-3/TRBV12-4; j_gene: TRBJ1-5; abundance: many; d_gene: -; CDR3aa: CASSYGDQPQHF; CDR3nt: TGTGCCAGCAGTTACGGGGATCAGCCCCAGCATTTT
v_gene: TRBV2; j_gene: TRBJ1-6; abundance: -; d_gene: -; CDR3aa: CASRWRSPLHF; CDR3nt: TGTGCCAGCAGGTGGCGTTCACCCCTCCACTTT
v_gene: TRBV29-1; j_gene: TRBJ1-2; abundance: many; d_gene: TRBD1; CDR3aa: CSVDPGQGEGYTF; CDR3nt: TGCAGCGTTGATCCCGGACAGGGGGAGGGCTACACCTTC
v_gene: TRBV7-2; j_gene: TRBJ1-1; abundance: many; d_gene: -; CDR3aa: CASSLGWGEAFF; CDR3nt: TGTGCCAGCAGCTTAGGGTGGGGTGAAGCTTTCTTT
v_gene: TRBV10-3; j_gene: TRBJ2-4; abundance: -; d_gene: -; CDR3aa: CAISESNQGGKNIQYF; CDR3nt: TGTGCCATCAGTGAGTCGAATCAGGGGGGCAAAAACATTCAGTACTTC
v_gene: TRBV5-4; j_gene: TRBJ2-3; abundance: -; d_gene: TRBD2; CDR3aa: CASSWTSGGAPDTQYF; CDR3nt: TGTGCCAGCAGCTGGACTAGCGGGGGGGCCCCAGATACGCAGTATTTT
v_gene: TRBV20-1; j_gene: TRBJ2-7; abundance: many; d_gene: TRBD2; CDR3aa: CSAKLAGAYGQYF; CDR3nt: TGCAGTGCCAAACTAGCGGGAGCCTATGGGCAGTACTTC
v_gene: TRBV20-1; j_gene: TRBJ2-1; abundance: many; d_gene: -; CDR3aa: CSARESGTPVQFF; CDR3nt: TGCAGTGCTAGAGAATCCGGAACCCCAGTACAGTTCTTC
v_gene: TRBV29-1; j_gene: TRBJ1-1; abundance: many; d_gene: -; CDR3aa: CSVVEGFGTEAFF; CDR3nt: TGCAGCGTTGTAGAAGGTTTCGGCACTGAAGCTTTCTTT
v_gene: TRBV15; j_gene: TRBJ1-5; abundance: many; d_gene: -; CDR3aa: CATSRDWGTHQPQHF; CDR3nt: TGTGCCACCAGCAGAGATTGGGGGACGCACCAGCCCCAGCATTTT
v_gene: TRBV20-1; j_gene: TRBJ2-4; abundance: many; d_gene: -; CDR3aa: CSVGEAKNIQYF; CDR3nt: TGCAGTGTTGGGGAAGCCAAAAACATTCAGTACTTC
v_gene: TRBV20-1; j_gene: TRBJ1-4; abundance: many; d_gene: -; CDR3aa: CSARDSLVEKLFF; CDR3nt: TGCAGTGCTAGAGACAGCCTGGTTGAAAAACTGTTTTTT
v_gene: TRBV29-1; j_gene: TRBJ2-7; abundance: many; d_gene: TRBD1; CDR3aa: CSVETPDRGSYEQYF; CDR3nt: TGCAGCGTTGAAACACCGGACAGGGGCTCCTACGAGCAGTACTTC
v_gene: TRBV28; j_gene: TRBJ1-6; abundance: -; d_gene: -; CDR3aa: CASSLPTSYNSPLHF; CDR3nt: TGTGCCAGCAGCCTCCCCACCTCCTATAATTCACCCCTCCACTTT
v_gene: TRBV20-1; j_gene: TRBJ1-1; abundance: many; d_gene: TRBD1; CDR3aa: CSARDLWDRRFTEAFF; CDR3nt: TGCAGTGCTAGAGATTTATGGGACAGGAGGTTTACTGAAGCTTTCTTT
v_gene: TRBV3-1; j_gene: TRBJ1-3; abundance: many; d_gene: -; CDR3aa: CASSSGDSGGNTIYF; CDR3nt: TGTGCCAGCAGCTCGGGGGACTCTGGTGGAAACACCATATATTTT
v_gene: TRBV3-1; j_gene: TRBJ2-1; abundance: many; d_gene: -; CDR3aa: CASSRYRAPDNEQFF; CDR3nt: TGTGCCAGCAGCCGATATAGGGCACCCGACAATGAGCAGTTCTTC
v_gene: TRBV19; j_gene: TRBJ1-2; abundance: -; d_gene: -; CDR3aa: CASSTRAVANYCYTF; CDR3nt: TGTGCCAGTAGTACTCGCGCTGTAGCCAACTATTGCTACACCTTC
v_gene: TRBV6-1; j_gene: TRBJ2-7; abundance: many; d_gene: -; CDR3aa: CASSRGTAATYEQYF; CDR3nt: TGTGCCAGCAGCCGTGGGACGGCGGCGACCTACGAGCAGTACTTC
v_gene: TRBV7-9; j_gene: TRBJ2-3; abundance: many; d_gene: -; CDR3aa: CASSLGDPTDTQYF; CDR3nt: TGTGCCAGCAGCTTGGGGGACCCCACAGATACGCAGTATTTT
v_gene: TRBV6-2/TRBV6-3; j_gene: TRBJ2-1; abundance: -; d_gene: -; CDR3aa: CASSEGGGRGNEQFF; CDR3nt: TGTGCCAGCAGTGAAGGAGGGGGGCGAGGCAATGAGCAGTTCTTC
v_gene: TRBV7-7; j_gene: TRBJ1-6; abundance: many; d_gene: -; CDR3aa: CAPTTGRFNNSPLHF; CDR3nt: TGTGCCCCGACGACAGGCCGTTTCAATAATTCACCCCTCCACTTT
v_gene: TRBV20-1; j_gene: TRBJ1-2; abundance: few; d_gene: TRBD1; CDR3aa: CSARDPGQLFYGYTF; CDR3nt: TGCAGTGCTAGAGATCCGGGACAGCTTTTCTATGGCTACACCTTC
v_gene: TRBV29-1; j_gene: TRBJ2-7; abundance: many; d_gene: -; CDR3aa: CSVELGQGTYEQYF; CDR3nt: TGCAGCGTTGAATTGGGGCAGGGGACCTACGAGCAGTACTTC
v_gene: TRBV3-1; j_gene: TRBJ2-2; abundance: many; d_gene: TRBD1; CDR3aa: CASSQEGRGRTGELFF; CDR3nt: TGTGCCAGCAGCCAAGAGGGCAGGGGGCGGACCGGGGAGCTGTTTTTT
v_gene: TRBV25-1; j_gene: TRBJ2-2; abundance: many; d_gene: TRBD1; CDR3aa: CASSATGVTGELFF; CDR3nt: TGTGCCAGCAGTGCAACAGGGGTAACCGGGGAGCTGTTTTTT
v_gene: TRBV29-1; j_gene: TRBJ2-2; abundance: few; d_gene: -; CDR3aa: CSVSGSGTGELFF; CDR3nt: TGCAGCGTCTCAGGGAGCGGGACCGGGGAGCTGTTTTTT
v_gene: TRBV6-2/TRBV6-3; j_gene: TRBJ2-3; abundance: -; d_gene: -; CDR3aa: CASIPRTRGIMDTQYF; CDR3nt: TGTGCCAGCATCCCCCGTACTAGAGGGATCATGGATACGCAGTATTTT
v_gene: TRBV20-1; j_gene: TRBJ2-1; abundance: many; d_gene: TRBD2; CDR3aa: CSANSAGGPEFEQFF; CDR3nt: TGCAGTGCTAACTCAGCGGGAGGCCCGGAGTTTGAGCAGTTCTTC
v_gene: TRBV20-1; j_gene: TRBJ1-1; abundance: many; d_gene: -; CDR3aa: CSARSGISGLNTEAFF; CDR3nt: TGCAGTGCTAGAAGCGGGATATCGGGGTTGAACACTGAAGCTTTCTTT
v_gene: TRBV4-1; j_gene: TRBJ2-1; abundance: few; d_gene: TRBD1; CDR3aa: CASSQGRTGTGPSDEQFF; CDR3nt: TGCGCCAGCAGCCAAGGGAGAACCGGGACAGGGCCGAGTGATGAGCAGTTCTTC
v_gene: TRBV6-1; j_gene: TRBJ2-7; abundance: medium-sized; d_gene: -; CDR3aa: CASSRATGPWDEQYF; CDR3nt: TGTGCCAGCAGCAGGGCAACAGGTCCGTGGGACGAGCAGTACTTC
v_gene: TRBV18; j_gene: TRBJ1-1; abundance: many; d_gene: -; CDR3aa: CASSPSMTNEAFF; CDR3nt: TGTGCCAGCTCACCATCAATGACAAATGAAGCTTTCTTT
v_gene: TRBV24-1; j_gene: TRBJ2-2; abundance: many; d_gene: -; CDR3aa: CATSDLHSRNTGELFF; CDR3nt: TGTGCCACCAGTGATTTGCATTCCCGGAACACCGGGGAGCTGTTTTTT
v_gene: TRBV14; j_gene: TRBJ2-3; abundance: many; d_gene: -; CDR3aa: CASSHTGLHSTDTQYF; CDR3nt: TGTGCCAGCAGCCACACCGGGCTACATAGCACAGATACGCAGTATTTT
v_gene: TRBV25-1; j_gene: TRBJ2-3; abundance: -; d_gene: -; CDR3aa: CASSVSTRAHTDTQYF; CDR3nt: TGTGCCAGCAGTGTAAGTACTAGGGCTCACACAGATACGCAGTATTTT
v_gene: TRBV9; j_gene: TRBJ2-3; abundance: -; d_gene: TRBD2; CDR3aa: CASSAAGGGDTQYF; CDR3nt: TGTGCCAGCAGCGCAGCGGGGGGGGGAGATACGCAGTATTTT
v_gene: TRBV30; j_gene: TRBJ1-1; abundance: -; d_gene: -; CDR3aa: CAWSVPGAGNTEAFF; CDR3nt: TGTGCCTGGAGTGTCCCGGGCGCCGGGAACACTGAAGCTTTCTTT
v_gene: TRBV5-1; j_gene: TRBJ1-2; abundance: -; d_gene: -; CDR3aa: CASNSAAPPYGYTF; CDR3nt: TGCGCCAGCAACTCGGCCGCACCTCCCTATGGCTACACCTTC
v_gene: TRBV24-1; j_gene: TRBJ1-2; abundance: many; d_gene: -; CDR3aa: CATSDQGRTTGYTF; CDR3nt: TGTGCCACCAGTGACCAGGGACGGACAACAGGCTACACCTTC
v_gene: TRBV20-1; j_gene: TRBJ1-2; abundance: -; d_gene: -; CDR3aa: CSARGTLPNYGYTF; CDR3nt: TGCAGTGCTAGAGGGACGTTACCGAACTATGGCTACACCTTC
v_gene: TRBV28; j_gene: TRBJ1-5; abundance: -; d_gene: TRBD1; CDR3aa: CASSSTQGTAYQPQHF; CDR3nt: TGTGCCAGCAGTTCCACACAGGGGACGGCATATCAGCCCCAGCATTTT
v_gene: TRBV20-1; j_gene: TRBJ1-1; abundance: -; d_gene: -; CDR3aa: CSARRPHGASTEAFF; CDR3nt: TGCAGTGCTAGACGCCCACACGGGGCGTCGACTGAAGCTTTCTTT
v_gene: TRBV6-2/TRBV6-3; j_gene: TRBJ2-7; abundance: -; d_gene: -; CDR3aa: CASSAARMYEQYF; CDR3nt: TGTGCCAGCAGTGCCGCCAGGATGTACGAGCAGTACTTC
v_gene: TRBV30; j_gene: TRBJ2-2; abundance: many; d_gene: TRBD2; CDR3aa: CAWSGDAGVGTGELFF; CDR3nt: TGTGCCTGGAGTGGGGATGCGGGGGTGGGCACCGGGGAGCTGTTTTTT
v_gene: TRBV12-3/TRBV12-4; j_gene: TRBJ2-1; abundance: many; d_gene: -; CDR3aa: CASSLGWGPYNEQFF; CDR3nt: TGTGCCAGCAGCCTTGGGTGGGGCCCGTACAATGAGCAGTTCTTC
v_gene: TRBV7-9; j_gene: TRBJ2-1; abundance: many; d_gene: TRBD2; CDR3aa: CASSRRGLAAHNEQFF; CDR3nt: TGTGCCAGCAGCCGTCGCGGACTAGCGGCGCACAATGAGCAGTTCTTC
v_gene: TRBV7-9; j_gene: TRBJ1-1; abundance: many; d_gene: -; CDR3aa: CASSREGNTEAFF; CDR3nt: TGTGCCAGCAGCAGGGAGGGGAACACTGAAGCTTTCTTT
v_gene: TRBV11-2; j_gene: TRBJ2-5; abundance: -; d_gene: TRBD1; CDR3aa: CASSIGTDGWGETQYF; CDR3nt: TGTGCCAGCAGCATCGGGACAGATGGGTGGGGGGAGACCCAGTACTTC
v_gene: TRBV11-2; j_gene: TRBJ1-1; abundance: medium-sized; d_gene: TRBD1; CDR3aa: CASSLDSRQGRAFF; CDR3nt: TGTGCCAGCAGCTTAGATTCGCGACAGGGGAGAGCTTTCTTT
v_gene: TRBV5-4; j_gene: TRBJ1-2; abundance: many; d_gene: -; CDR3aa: CASSLAGRTDIYYGYTF; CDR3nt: TGTGCCAGCAGCTTGGCCGGTCGGACAGATATTTACTATGGCTACACCTTC
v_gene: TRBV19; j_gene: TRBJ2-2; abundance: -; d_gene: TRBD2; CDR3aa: CASRRDYLANTGELFF; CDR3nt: TGTGCCAGTAGACGGGACTACCTAGCTAACACCGGGGAGCTGTTTTTT
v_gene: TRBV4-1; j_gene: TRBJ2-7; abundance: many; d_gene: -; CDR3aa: CASSSPGGFYEQYF; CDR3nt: TGCGCCAGCAGTTCCCCTGGGGGGTTCTACGAGCAGTACTTC